Presented here are 32 T cell receptor beta chains from one specimen sequenced in a study of human T cells and chemical hapten exposure. Researchers extracted total RNA from unfractionated whole blood. One entry per CDR3 protein, called by TCRdb with MiXCR from the 5' RACE reads. The sample consists of about 140,000 distinct CDR3 sequences, around 4% of them appearing once. The receptors were sampled from a female donor in good health.

At least ten counts were recorded for this clonotype. This sequence joins TRBV7-9 and TRBJ2-7; the D gene is possibly TRBD2 (5 bases). The germline V gene encodes CDR1 SEHNR and CDR2 FQNEAQ (reference sequence). V was clipped by 1 base and J by 4 bases, with 14 bases between them. The length of the CDR3 is 15 residues. The CDR3 region is CASSLDGVVQYEQYF. In nucleotides, the CDR3 is TGTGCCAGCAGCTTAGACGGGGTCGTTCAGTACGAGCAGTACTTC.

This clonotype was detected many times. This chain connects TRBV7-9 to TRBJ2-3; 8 bases are shared with TRBD2. The CDR3 has 15 residues. Trimming removed 5 bases from V and 1 base from J; junction bases left unmatched: 5. Germline assignment: CDR1 SEHNR and CDR2 FQNEAQ (reference sequence). The CDR3 region has the DNA TGTGCCAGCAGCGTCGGGGGGGGCGGCACAGATACGCAGTATTTT. Translation gives CASSVGGGGTDTQYF.

The table lists this clonotype with many counts. The V gene is TRBV7-2, the J gene TRBJ2-3, with D perhaps TRBD2 (6 bases). Germline V gives CDR1 SGHTA, CDR2 FQGNSA. This CDR3 has 15 residues. The V gene lost 3 bases and the J gene lost 8 bases, with 18 bases spanning the gap. CDR3 sequence (DNA): TGTGCCAGCAGCTTCAGGAGCGGCCCGGGGGTTACGCAGTATTTT. This gives the protein CASSFRSGPGVTQYF.

This clonotype was picked up many times. This CDR3 is CASSPNGHSGANVLTF. The CDR3 region has the DNA TGTGCCAGCAGTCCGAACGGACACTCTGGGGCCAACGTCCTGACTTTC. V usage is TRBV6-2 or TRBV6-3 and J usage is TRBJ2-6; possibly TRBD1 for D (5 bases). Trimming stripped 5 bases from V and 0 bases from J, with 11 bases between. From germline, CDR1 is MNHEY and CDR2 SVGEGT. CDR3 size: 16 residues.

The table lists this clonotype with many counts. The chain is built from TRBV6-5 and TRBJ2-7; TRBD2 is a possible D gene (5 bases). This CDR3 is built from 16 residues. Germline V CDR1 and CDR2: MNHEY, SVGAGI. Trimming took 0 bases from V and 2 from J, leaving 14 bases between them. The CDR3 loop is CASSYSSGSRTYEQYF. The CDR3 nucleotides read TGTGCCAGCAGTTACTCCTCGGGGTCTCGTACCTACGAGCAGTACTTC.

At least ten counts were recorded for this clonotype. V usage is TRBV9 and J usage is TRBJ2-1, with a possible D match to TRBD1 (6 bases). CDR1 and CDR2 (germline): SGDLS, YYNGEE. There are 13 residues in the CDR3. The ends were cut back, 4 bases at V and 5 bases at J, with 10 bases in the middle. The CDR3 protein is CASSTGPNNEQFF. The CDR3 DNA reads TGTGCCAGCAGCACAGGGCCCAACAATGAGCAGTTCTTC.

The table lists this clonotype with many counts. The gene calls are TRBV5-8 and TRBJ2-3, with 7 bases lining up with TRBD2. This CDR3 region has 17 residues. Germline V CDR1 and CDR2: SGHTS, YDEGEE. Unmatched junction bases numbered 7, after V lost 0 bases and J lost 0 bases. The CDR3 loop reads CASSLGVGGGSTDTQYF. The CDR3 bases are TGTGCCAGCAGCTTGGGGGTTGGCGGGGGAAGCACAGATACGCAGTATTTT.

This clonotype was recorded many times. CDR3 nucleotides: TGTGCCACCAGTGGTGCGCGGACAGGGGATCAGCCCCAGCATTTT. It specifies CATSGARTGDQPQHF. V gene TRBV24-1 combines with J gene TRBJ1-5; the match to TRBD1 covers 9 bases. Germline V lookup: CDR1 KGHDR, CDR2 SFDVKD. J lost 5 bases, V lost 5 bases, and 6 bases had no gene match. The CDR3 runs 15 residues.

The table lists this clonotype with a few counts. The genes are TRBV9 and TRBJ1-2; D is possibly TRBD1 (6 bases). CDR3 length: 14 residues. The germline V and J ends were trimmed by 0 bases and 8 bases, with 14 bases remaining between them. Per germline, CDR1 SGDLS and CDR2 YYNGEE. Here the CDR3 reads CASSVDGGTGGYTF. The CDR3 DNA is TGTGCCAGCAGCGTAGATGGGGGCACAGGGGGCTACACCTTC. The full variable domain, completed using reference TRBV9 and TRBJ1-2, is DSGVTQTPKHLITATGQRVTLRCSPRSGDLSVYWYQQSLDQGLQFLIQYYNGEERAKGNILERFSAQQFPDLHSELNLSSLELGDSALYFCASSVDGGTGGYTFGSGTRLTVV.

This clonotype was counted many times. V and J are TRBV5-1 and TRBJ2-5; possible D gene TRBD2, 5 bases. CDR1 is SGHRS, CDR2 YFSETQ, per germline. V lost 2 bases, J lost 3 bases, and 8 bases lay in between. This CDR3 contains 13 residues. CDR3 loop: CASSFKGEETQYF. CDR3 DNA: TGCGCCAGCAGCTTTAAGGGAGAAGAGACCCAGTACTTC.

This clonotype appeared many times. The rearrangement links TRBV29-1 to TRBJ2-7; 8 bases fit TRBD2. J gave up 1 base and V 2 bases, and 4 bases lay outside the gene matches. The CDR3 runs to 14 residues. The germline V gene has CDR1 SQVTM and CDR2 ANQGSEA. The CDR3 bases are TGCAGCGTTGAATCAGCGGGGGTTTCCTACGAGCAGTACTTC. This gives the protein CSVESAGVSYEQYF.

This clonotype was recorded a few times. A much larger clone differs from this one at a single base, so this may be a read error. The chain recombines TRBV5-5 with TRBJ1-2; D perhaps matches TRBD1 (5 bases). This CDR3 has 15 amino acids. CDR1 and CDR2 (germline): SGHKS, YYEKEE (reference sequence). V dropped 3 bases and J dropped 6 bases, with 18 bases sitting between them. The CDR3: CASSSDTLTSDGYTF. The CDR3 nucleotides are TGTGCCAGCAGCTCGGACACCCTAACCAGCGATGGCTACACCTTC.

This clonotype was observed many times. This chain connects TRBV19 to TRBJ2-1, with D perhaps matching TRBD1 (6 bases). From germline, CDR1 is LNHDA and CDR2 SQIVND (reference sequence). This CDR3 contains 15 residues. V lost 4 bases to trimming and J lost 0 bases, with 10 bases between them. The CDR3 DNA sequence: TGTGCCAGTAGTACAGGACAGAGCTCCTACAATGAGCAGTTCTTC. It encodes CASSTGQSSYNEQFF.

This clonotype was seen repeatedly, ten times or more. The gene calls are TRBV12-3 or TRBV12-4 and TRBJ2-3; weak D call: TRBD2 (5 bases). CDR3 length: 16 amino acids. V lost 1 base to trimming and J lost 1 base, with 12 bases between them. For the CDR3, the DNA is TGTGCCAGCAGTTTAGTTTTCGGGGAAGGCACAGATACGCAGTATTTT. This translates into CASSLVFGEGTDTQYF.

This clonotype was seen many times. The chain has TRBV27 and TRBJ1-5; 7 nucleotides agree with TRBD1. Unmatched junction bases numbered 8, after V lost 3 bases and J lost 3 bases. The CDR3 covers 16 residues. Germline CDR1 reads MNHEY; CDR2 reads SMNVEV (reference sequence). CDR3 amino acids: CASSLSGTALNQPQHF. CDR3 sequence (DNA): TGTGCCAGCAGTTTGTCCGGGACAGCGCTCAATCAGCCCCAGCATTTT.

Ten or more counts support this clonotype. The gene calls are TRBV10-3 and TRBJ1-2; D remains unclear. This CDR3 has 12 residues. Trimming removed 4 bases at V and 11 bases at J, with 14 bases between. The V gene's germline CDR1 is ENHRY and CDR2 SYGVKD. The CDR3 DNA reads TGTGCCATCAGTGGTTTCAGAGGTGGATACACCTTC. Its translation is CAISGFRGGYTF.

Many counts were recorded for this clonotype. The chain is built from TRBV5-4 and TRBJ1-5, with TRBD1 as a possible D gene (6 bases). The germline gives CDR1 SGHNT, CDR2 YYREEE (reference sequence). This CDR3 spans 17 amino acids. Trimming removed 0 bases at V and 0 bases at J, with 13 bases between. The CDR3 is CASSLETGFYSNQPQHF. CDR3 DNA: TGTGCCAGCAGCTTGGAAACAGGGTTCTATAGCAATCAGCCCCAGCATTTT.

At least ten counts were recorded for this clonotype. This sequence joins TRBV6-5 and TRBJ1-4, with D possibly TRBD1 on 6 matching bases. Germline-derived CDR1 and CDR2 are MNHEY and SVGAGI. The V end lost 8 bases, the J end lost 0 bases, and 13 bases lay between the germline ends. The CDR3 has 15 amino acids. In nucleotides, the CDR3 is TGTGCCAGCGGAAAGGGACATTCAACTAATGAAAAACTGTTTTTT. It codes for CASGKGHSTNEKLFF.

In its sample, this clonotype was seen many times. V is TRBV6-2 or TRBV6-3 and J is TRBJ2-7, with unresolved D. The germline V gene has CDR1 MNHEY and CDR2 SVGEGT. The length of the CDR3 is 15 residues. The V end lost 2 bases, the J end lost 2 bases, and 13 bases lay between the germline ends. CDR3 region: CASSYQTRAPYEQYF. In DNA form, the CDR3 reads TGTGCCAGCAGTTACCAGACCCGTGCCCCCTACGAGCAGTACTTC.

The J gene is TRBJ2-5, the V gene TRBV5-1, with a weak D call TRBD1 (6 bases). V lost 4 bases to trimming and J lost 1 base, with 26 bases between them. This CDR3 is 19 amino acids long. Germline loops: CDR1 SGHRS, CDR2 YFSETQ. Here the CDR3 reads CASSPRPLTGDQSQETQYF. As DNA, the CDR3 is TGCGCCAGCAGCCCCAGACCCTTGACAGGAGACCAGAGCCAAGAGACCCAGTACTTC.

This clonotype was recorded many times. V is TRBV6-2 or TRBV6-3 and J is TRBJ2-3; TRBD2 matches 10 bases. CDR1 is MNHEY and CDR2 is SVGEGT in the germline V gene. V trimming: 4 bases; J trimming: 14 bases; junction bases outside the gene matches: 12. This CDR3 comprises 14 residues. The DNA of the CDR3 is TGTGCCAGCAGTTTTGTCATAGCGGGGGGCCGCCCGTATTTT. Protein: CASSFVIAGGRPYF.

This clonotype has at least ten counts. The V and J genes are TRBV12-3 or TRBV12-4 and TRBJ1-5; 9 bases match TRBD1. CDR3 length: 15 amino acids. With V trimmed by 6 bases and J by 3 bases, 6 bases remained unmatched. The CDR3 here is CASSPRDRDNQPQHF. As DNA, the CDR3 is TGTGCCAGCAGCCCCCGGGACAGGGACAATCAGCCCCAGCATTTT.

This clonotype was picked up many times. The rearrangement links TRBV5-1 to TRBJ1-1; no reliable D call. The length of the CDR3 is 13 residues. Germline-derived CDR1 and CDR2 are SGHRS and YFSETQ. Trimming shortened V by 3 bases and J by 2 bases, and 8 bases separated the two germline ends. As DNA, the CDR3 is TGCGCCAGCAGCTCCAGGATAAACACTGAAGCTTTCTTT. Its translation is CASSSRINTEAFF. Filled out from reference TRBV5-1 and TRBJ1-1, the complete variable domain reads KAGVTQTPRYLIKTRGQQVTLSCSPISGHRSVSWYQQTPGQGLQFLFEYFSETQRNKGNFPGRFSGRQFSNSRSEMNVSTLELGDSALYLCASSSRINTEAFFGQGTRLTVV.

This clonotype was recorded at least ten times. The rearrangement joins TRBV5-5 to TRBJ2-7, with 9 positions matching TRBD2. Trimming at V came to 6 bases and at J to 7 bases, leaving 23 bases not matched to a gene. Germline CDR1 reads SGHKS; CDR2 reads YYEKEE (reference sequence). This CDR3 spans 18 amino acids. CDR3 DNA: TGTGCCAGCACCCCGGGCTGGGTAGCGGGGGCCCGCGGGGGTGAGCAGTACTTC. Its translation is CASTPGWVAGARGGEQYF.

The rearrangement links TRBV5-1 to TRBJ2-2, with 8 bases identical to TRBD2. CDR1 and CDR2 (germline): SGHRS, YFSETQ. Trimming took 2 bases from V and 5 from J; bases not matched to a gene: 14. The CDR3 runs to 18 residues. CDR3 in amino acids: CASSFNRPGGGRTGELFF. In DNA form, the CDR3 reads TGCGCCAGCAGCTTCAATCGGCCCGGCGGGGGGCGTACCGGGGAGCTGTTTTTT.

The rearrangement uses TRBV20-1 and TRBJ2-1, with a tentative D call TRBD2 (5 bases). The CDR3 has 14 residues. Trimming shortened V by 4 bases and J by 3 bases, and 13 bases separated the two germline ends. Germline CDR1 reads DFQATT; CDR2 reads SNEGSKA (reference sequence). The CDR3, as DNA: TGCAGTGCTAACCGGGAATCCGGCTACAATGAGCAGTTCTTC. This sequence encodes CSANRESGYNEQFF.

This clonotype was observed at least ten times. This sequence joins TRBV29-1 and TRBJ2-5; TRBD1 matches at 11 bases. The CDR3 has 16 residues. The germline CDR1 and CDR2 sequences are SQVTM and ANQGSEA. J was trimmed by 6 bases and V by 0 bases; bases with no gene match: 9. The CDR3, as DNA: TGCAGCGTTGAAGATCTTCCGGGACAGGGGGGACAGACCCAGTACTTC. Translating gives CSVEDLPGQGGQTQYF.

Many counts were recorded for this clonotype. The chain is built from TRBV2 and TRBJ2-7, with D tentatively TRBD1 (5 bases). The CDR3 extends over 13 amino acids. V lost 7 bases, J lost 2 bases, and 12 bases lay in between. Per germline, CDR1 SNHLY and CDR2 FYNNEI. This CDR3 reads CASKETAAYEQYF. The CDR3 bases are TGTGCCAGCAAGGAGACAGCAGCCTACGAGCAGTACTTC.

This clonotype was observed many times. The chain is built from TRBV5-1 and TRBJ1-1; no clear D. The CDR3 sequence is 15 residues long. Per the germline V gene, CDR1 is SGHRS and CDR2 is YFSETQ. Trimming removed 3 bases at V and 0 bases at J, with 12 bases between. CDR3 loop: CASSSGGLLNTEAFF. As DNA, the CDR3 is TGCGCCAGCAGCTCAGGCGGTTTATTGAACACTGAAGCTTTCTTT.

At least ten counts were recorded for this clonotype. V usage is TRBV20-1 and J usage is TRBJ2-1; 13 nucleotides match TRBD2. Germline assignment: CDR1 DFQATT and CDR2 SNEGSKA (reference sequence). V trimming: 3 bases; J trimming: 9 bases; junction bases outside the gene matches: 11. There are 16 residues in the CDR3. CDR3 DNA sequence: TGCAGTGCTAGTTCCATACTAGCGGGGGGGCTAGGTGAGCAGTTCTTC. Its protein product is CSASSILAGGLGEQFF.

This clonotype was observed many times. The chain uses TRBV5-4 and TRBJ2-1; weak D call: TRBD1 (6 bases). Trimming took off 2 bases at V and 7 bases at J, with 16 bases between the two ends. Germline loops: CDR1 SGHNT, CDR2 YYREEE (reference sequence). This CDR3 is built from 15 residues. CDR3 coding DNA: TGTGCCAGCAGCTTATCAGGGGCCGGTGGGAATGAGCAGTTCTTC. Its translation is CASSLSGAGGNEQFF.

A note on this clonotype: A much larger clone sits a single nucleotide away, making a read error possible. The chain is built from TRBV19 and TRBJ2-2; 8 nucleotides line up with TRBD1. CDR3 length: 14 amino acids. From germline, CDR1 is LNHDA and CDR2 SQIVND (reference sequence). The V gene end was trimmed by 4 bases and the J gene end by 5 bases; junction bases not matched to a gene: 3. CDR3 sequence: CASSTWTGTGELFF. The CDR3 nucleotides are TGTGCCAGTAGTACCTGGACAGGGACCGGGGAGCTGTTTTTT.